The entry below describes one TCR beta chain. V shed 4 bases and J 6 bases; nucleotides not matched to a gene: 10. The germline CDR1 and CDR2 sequences are SGHNT and YYREEE (reference sequence). The CDR3 runs to 16 residues. This specimen comes from a study of blood T cell repertoires in COVID-19. About the study: Sites in the United States, Italy and Spain provided acute and convalescent COVID-19 samples. PBMCs, B-cell-depleted T cells, or T cells provided the cDNA or gDNA that made up the material.

In the original processing: Researchers report that nucleated cell counts were estimated from reference gene primer amplification. Generated by immunoSEQ multiplex PCR, the TCRdb table keeps only in-frame clones and is missing some. The DNA gave D and trimming, while V, J and clone size come from that table. This table has 270,000 or so clones, roughly nine tenths appearing once. The Seattle site enrolled patients during active infection and followed them longitudinally. This clonotype was obtained from a woman aged 25 to 39 with COVID-19, enrolled during active disease. The specimen sequenced was peripheral blood. This chain links TRBV5-4 with TRBJ1-2; 12 bases line up with TRBD1. The CDR3 coding sequence is TGTGCCAGCAGCGCTCCAACCGGGACAGGGGGCGATGGCTACACCTTC. Amino acid sequence: CASSAPTGTGGDGYTF.